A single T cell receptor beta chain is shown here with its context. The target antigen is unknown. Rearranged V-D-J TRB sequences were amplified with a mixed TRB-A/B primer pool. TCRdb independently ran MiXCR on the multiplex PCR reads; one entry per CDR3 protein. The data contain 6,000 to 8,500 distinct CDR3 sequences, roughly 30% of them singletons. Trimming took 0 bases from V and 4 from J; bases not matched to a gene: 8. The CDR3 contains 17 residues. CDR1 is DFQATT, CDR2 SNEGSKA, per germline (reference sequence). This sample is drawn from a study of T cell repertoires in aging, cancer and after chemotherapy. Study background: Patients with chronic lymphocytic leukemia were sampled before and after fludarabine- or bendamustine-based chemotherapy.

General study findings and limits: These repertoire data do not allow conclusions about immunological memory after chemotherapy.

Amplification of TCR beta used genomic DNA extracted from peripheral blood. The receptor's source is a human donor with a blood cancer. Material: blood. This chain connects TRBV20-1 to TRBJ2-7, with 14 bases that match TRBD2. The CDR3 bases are TGCAGTGCTAGAGATGGGGGACTAGCGGGGGACAAGTACGAGCAGTACTTC. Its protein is CSARDGGLAGDKYEQYF.